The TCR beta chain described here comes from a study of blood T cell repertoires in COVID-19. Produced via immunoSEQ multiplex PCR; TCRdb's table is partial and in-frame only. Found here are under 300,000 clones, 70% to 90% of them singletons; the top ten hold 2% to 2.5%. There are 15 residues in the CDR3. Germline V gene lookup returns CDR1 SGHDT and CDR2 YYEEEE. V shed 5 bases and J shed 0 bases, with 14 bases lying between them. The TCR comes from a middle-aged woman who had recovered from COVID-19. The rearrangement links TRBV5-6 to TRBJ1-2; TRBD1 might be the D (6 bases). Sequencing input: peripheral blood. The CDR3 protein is CASSWTVSPNYGYTF. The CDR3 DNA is TGTGCCAGCAGTTGGACAGTTTCTCCTAACTATGGCTACACCTTC.